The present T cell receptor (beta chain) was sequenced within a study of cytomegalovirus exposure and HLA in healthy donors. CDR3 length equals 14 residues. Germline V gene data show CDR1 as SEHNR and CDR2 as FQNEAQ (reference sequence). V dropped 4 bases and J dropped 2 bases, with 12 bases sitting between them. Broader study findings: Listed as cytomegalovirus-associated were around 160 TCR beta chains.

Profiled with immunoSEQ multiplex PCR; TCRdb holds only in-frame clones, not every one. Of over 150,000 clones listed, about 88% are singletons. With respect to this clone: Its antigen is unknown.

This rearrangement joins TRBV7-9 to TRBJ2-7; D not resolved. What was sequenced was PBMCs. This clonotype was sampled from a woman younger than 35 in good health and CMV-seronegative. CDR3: CASSSPPSPYEQYF. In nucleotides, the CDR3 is TGTGCCAGCAGCTCCCCCCCTTCCCCCTACGAGCAGTACTTC.